This T cell receptor (beta chain) was documented in a study of Ad26.COV2.S vaccination and SARS-CoV-2 variants. Study context: The vaccine Ad26.COV2.S was put into the muscle once, or twice with 56 days between.

As concerns this clone: Its antigen is not known.

Regarding the study as a whole: Individuals receiving vaccine had higher spike-specific TCR breadth than placebo recipients did.

Here immunoSEQ multiplex PCR was the method, and the copy in TCRdb shows in-frame clones only, minus some. This repertoire shows about 350,000 clones, roughly 91% found once; its top ten account for 5%. Looked up from germline, CDR1 is SGHAT and CDR2 is FQNNGV. Trimming cost V 5 bases and J 2 bases; bases outside gene matches: 6. The CDR3 totals 15 residues. Described treatment: around 19 received Ad26.COV2.S at low or high dose, single or two shots; a few received placebo; per-sample allocation not given. Sampling took place 63 days after the first vaccine or placebo injection. The donor was a Boston adult aged 18-55 years. Spike of the Wuhan-strain SARS-CoV-2 was expressed by an Ad26 vector, which formed the vaccine.

The starting material was peripheral blood, obtained in a trial of Ad26.COV2.S vaccine versus placebo. The chain joins TRBV11-2 to TRBJ2-7; 10 nucleotides align to TRBD2. The source of this sequence is a person aged 18-65 years who received the Ad26.COV2.S COVID-19 vaccine or a placebo. The chain's CDR3 is CASSIGTSVTYEQYF. Here the CDR3 DNA reads TGTGCCAGCAGCATTGGGACTAGCGTAACCTACGAGCAGTACTTC.